This TCR beta chain was retrieved from a study of spatial heterogeneity in lung cancer. About the study: The approximately 67 donors had untreated early-stage non-small cell lung cancer.

TCRdb called the 5' RACE reads again in MiXCR, with one record for every CDR3 protein. The sample holds over 85,000 distinct CDR3 sequences, approximately 19% seen once. CDR1 and CDR2 from the germline V gene are LNHDA and SQIVND (reference sequence). Trimming cost V 3 bases and J 8 bases, with 15 bases left between them. The CDR3 loop spans 14 amino acids. Documented time point: blood at routine non-recurrence follow-up after resection. The source of this sequence is a male donor with early-stage non-small cell lung cancer. The chain has TRBV19 and TRBJ2-3; no definite D call. Sequencing was performed on PBMCs, taken at follow-up. CDR3 in DNA: TGTGCCAGTAGTATTCCCTTCCCCTTGGGTACGCAGTATTTT. This sequence encodes CASSIPFPLGTQYF.